The rows below give T cell receptor beta chains drawn from one sample of a study of T-cell reconstitution after alpha-beta-depleted transplantation in children. TCRdb used MiXCR to reprocess the PCR reads, holding one entry per CDR3 protein. Counted here are hundreds of thousands of distinct CDR3 sequences, around 16% occurring once; the ten biggest clones make up about 41%. The material was PBMCs, mostly from graft donor cells, obtained 360 days after TCRalphabeta/CD19-depleted stem cell transplant. The receptors originated from a male patient between 2 and 10 years old who had a stem cell transplant for acute lymphoblastic leukemia, so the T cells may come from the graft donor. Both conserved end residues are part of each CDR3. A D gene is named only where the DNA matches it firmly. Expanded clones get a size class; other rows say once, few or many, or leave the size out.

J: TRBJ2-7; size: .; D: TRBD2; V: TRBV7-8; CDR3: CASSVTSGRAYEQYF; DNA: TGTGCCAGCAGCGTAACTAGCGGGAGGGCTTACGAGCAGTACTTC
J: TRBJ2-1; size: .; D: TRBD2; V: TRBV20-1; CDR3: CSAIRLAGGPSYNEQFF; DNA: TGCAGTGCCATAAGGTTAGCGGGAGGGCCTTCCTACAATGAGCAGTTCTTC
J: TRBJ2-7; size: .; D: .; V: TRBV20-1; CDR3: CSAELGVWPYEQYF; DNA: TGCAGTGCTGAACTCGGGGTTTGGCCCTACGAGCAGTACTTC
J: TRBJ2-7; size: .; D: .; V: TRBV28; CDR3: CASSSWGEQYF; DNA: TGTGCCAGCAGTTCTTGGGGCGAGCAGTACTTC
J: TRBJ2-7; size: many; D: TRBD2; V: TRBV5-1; CDR3: CASSGQLAGGLYEQYF; DNA: TGCGCCAGCAGCGGCCAACTAGCGGGAGGGCTGTACGAGCAGTACTTC
J: TRBJ2-1; size: many; D: TRBD2; V: TRBV9; CDR3: CASSARLAGAYNEQFF; DNA: TGTGCCAGCAGCGCCAGACTAGCGGGAGCCTACAATGAGCAGTTCTTC
J: TRBJ2-3; size: few; D: TRBD2; V: TRBV12-3/TRBV12-4; CDR3: CASRPSSGYRADTQYF; DNA: TGTGCCAGCAGGCCGTCTAGCGGGTACCGCGCAGATACGCAGTATTTT
J: TRBJ2-7; size: .; D: .; V: TRBV27; CDR3: CASSLAGEGSYEQYF; DNA: TGTGCCAGCAGTTTAGCAGGGGAAGGAAGCTACGAGCAGTACTTC
J: TRBJ2-7; size: few; D: TRBD1; V: TRBV28; CDR3: CASSSILGTAYEQYF; DNA: TGTGCCAGCAGTTCCATCCTTGGGACAGCTTACGAGCAGTACTTC
J: TRBJ2-2; size: many; D: .; V: TRBV4-3; CDR3: CASSQDSTRANTGELFF; DNA: TGCGCCAGCAGCCAAGATTCGACTAGGGCCAACACCGGGGAGCTGTTTTTT
J: TRBJ1-4; size: .; D: .; V: TRBV4-3; CDR3: CASSQGGGAATNEKLFF; DNA: TGCGCCAGCAGCCAAGGGGGAGGGGCGGCAACTAATGAAAAACTGTTTTTT
J: TRBJ2-3; size: .; D: TRBD2; V: TRBV28; CDR3: CASETSPLAGNTDTQYF; DNA: TGTGCCAGCGAGACGTCACCCCTAGCGGGCAACACAGATACGCAGTATTTT
J: TRBJ2-1; size: .; D: TRBD2; V: TRBV4-1; CDR3: CASSQDGASGGLSYNEQFF; DNA: TGCGCCAGCAGCCAAGATGGGGCTAGCGGGGGGCTCTCCTACAATGAGCAGTTCTTC
J: TRBJ2-5; size: few; D: .; V: TRBV5-1; CDR3: CASTPQGVQETQYF; DNA: TGCGCCAGTACCCCCCAGGGAGTTCAAGAGACCCAGTACTTC
J: TRBJ1-3; size: .; D: TRBD1; V: TRBV9; CDR3: CASSAPITGADGNTIYF; DNA: TGTGCCAGCAGCGCACCAATCACAGGGGCTGATGGAAACACCATATATTTT
J: TRBJ2-6; size: .; D: .; V: TRBV5-1; CDR3: CASSESTLGGANVLTF; DNA: TGCGCCAGCAGCGAGTCGACCTTAGGCGGGGCCAACGTCCTGACTTTC
J: TRBJ2-5; size: .; D: TRBD2; V: TRBV6-5; CDR3: CASSYSVAGGPETQYF; DNA: TGTGCCAGCAGTTACTCGGTAGCGGGAGGGCCAGAGACCCAGTACTTC
J: TRBJ2-1; size: .; D: .; V: TRBV20-1; CDR3: CSASDSSRGGEQFF; DNA: TGCAGTGCTAGCGACAGCTCCAGGGGGGGTGAGCAGTTCTTC
J: TRBJ2-1; size: .; D: TRBD2; V: TRBV5-1; CDR3: CASSLVGSGIGNEQFF; DNA: TGCGCCAGCAGCTTGGTGGGTAGCGGGATCGGGAATGAGCAGTTCTTC
J: TRBJ2-7; size: .; D: .; V: TRBV5-8; CDR3: CASSLSIGSWGEQYF; DNA: TGTGCCAGCAGCTTGTCGATTGGGAGTTGGGGCGAGCAGTACTTC
J: TRBJ2-3; size: few; D: .; V: TRBV5-1; CDR3: CASSLDGRTTDTQYF; DNA: TGCGCCAGCAGCTTGGACGGGCGGACCACAGATACGCAGTATTTT
J: TRBJ1-3; size: .; D: .; V: TRBV7-9; CDR3: CASSRGGNTIYF; DNA: TGTGCCAGCAGCCGGGGGGGAAACACCATATATTTT
J: TRBJ2-5; size: few; D: .; V: TRBV11-3; CDR3: CASSLGIDTQETQYF; DNA: TGTGCCAGCAGCTTAGGTATTGACACCCAAGAGACCCAGTACTTC
J: TRBJ2-7; size: few; D: .; V: TRBV4-1; CDR3: CASRGPAYEQYF; DNA: TGCGCCAGCAGAGGGCCAGCCTACGAGCAGTACTTC
J: TRBJ2-5; size: .; D: .; V: TRBV5-6; CDR3: CASSLTRQVVETQYF; DNA: TGTGCCAGCAGCTTGACCCGACAGGTGGTGGAGACCCAGTACTTC
J: TRBJ2-3; size: many; D: .; V: TRBV7-9; CDR3: CASSFSTGTDTQYF; DNA: TGTGCCAGCAGCTTTAGCACAGGGACAGATACGCAGTATTTT
J: TRBJ1-6; size: .; D: .; V: TRBV6-1; CDR3: CASSEQGILNSPLHF; DNA: TGTGCCAGCAGTGAACAGGGGATTCTGAATTCACCCCTCCACTTT
J: TRBJ1-1; size: few; D: .; V: TRBV7-2; CDR3: CASSLVSRTANTEAFF; DNA: TGTGCCAGCAGCTTAGTAAGTAGGACGGCGAACACTGAAGCTTTCTTT
J: TRBJ2-1; size: few; D: TRBD2; V: TRBV6-2/TRBV6-3; CDR3: CASSYFSGRSSANEQFF; DNA: TGTGCCAGCAGTTACTTTAGCGGGAGGAGCTCGGCAAATGAGCAGTTCTTC
J: TRBJ2-1; size: .; D: TRBD2; V: TRBV4-1; CDR3: CASASGRGTEQFF; DNA: TGCGCCAGCGCTAGCGGGAGGGGGACTGAGCAGTTCTTC
J: TRBJ2-5; size: .; D: .; V: TRBV6-2/TRBV6-3; CDR3: CASSGRDFQETQYF; DNA: TGTGCCAGCAGTGGCCGGGACTTCCAAGAGACCCAGTACTTC
J: TRBJ2-7; size: .; D: .; V: TRBV29-1; CDR3: CSVEDRVDEQYF; DNA: TGCAGCGTTGAAGACAGGGTAGACGAGCAGTACTTC
J: TRBJ2-1; size: .; D: TRBD2; V: TRBV4-1; CDR3: CASSGRPAGGGPYNEQFF; DNA: TGCGCCAGCAGCGGAAGGCCAGCGGGAGGCGGGCCCTACAATGAGCAGTTCTTC
J: TRBJ2-5; size: .; D: .; V: TRBV25-1; CDR3: CASSEYRLINQETQYF; DNA: TGTGCCAGCAGTGAATATCGGTTAATAAACCAAGAGACCCAGTACTTC
J: TRBJ1-2; size: .; D: .; V: TRBV6-5; CDR3: CASSYSPDSNYGYTF; DNA: TGTGCCAGCAGTTACTCGCCGGACAGTAACTATGGCTACACCTTC
J: TRBJ2-2; size: many; D: TRBD2; V: TRBV28; CDR3: CASSLLASGNTGELFF; DNA: TGTGCCAGCAGTTTATTGGCTAGCGGGAACACCGGGGAGCTGTTTTTT
J: TRBJ2-3; size: .; D: .; V: TRBV4-1; CDR3: CASSRNSRDTQYF; DNA: TGCGCCAGCAGCCGGAATAGCAGGGATACGCAGTATTTT
J: TRBJ2-1; size: .; D: .; V: TRBV20-1; CDR3: CSAFRDNYNEQFF; DNA: TGCAGTGCTTTCCGGGACAATTACAATGAGCAGTTCTTC
J: TRBJ1-6; size: many; D: TRBD1; V: TRBV12-3/TRBV12-4; CDR3: CASSWDRGRSPLHF; DNA: TGTGCCAGCAGTTGGGACAGGGGACGATCACCCCTCCACTTT
J: TRBJ2-7; size: .; D: .; V: TRBV5-1; CDR3: CASSDFGSTSAFYEQYF; DNA: TGCGCCAGCAGTGACTTTGGATCCACCTCGGCATTTTACGAGCAGTACTTC
J: TRBJ2-5; size: few; D: TRBD2; V: TRBV29-1; CDR3: CSVSEPSGLQETQYF; DNA: TGCAGCGTTTCGGAGCCTAGCGGTCTCCAAGAGACCCAGTACTTC
J: TRBJ2-3; size: many; D: .; V: TRBV5-1; CDR3: CASSLELGGASTDTQYF; DNA: TGCGCCAGCAGCTTGGAACTCGGCGGGGCGAGCACAGATACGCAGTATTTT
J: TRBJ2-7; size: many; D: .; V: TRBV5-1; CDR3: CASSLAAGGEQYF; DNA: TGCGCCAGCAGCTTGGCCGCCGGGGGCGAGCAGTACTTC
J: TRBJ2-4; size: .; D: TRBD1; V: TRBV12-3/TRBV12-4; CDR3: CASSSWTGGGIQYF; DNA: TGTGCCAGCAGTTCGTGGACAGGGGGCGGCATTCAGTACTTC
J: TRBJ1-6; size: many; D: .; V: TRBV12-3/TRBV12-4; CDR3: CASSFDSPLHF; DNA: TGTGCCAGCAGTTTTGATTCACCCCTCCACTTT
J: TRBJ2-7; size: many; D: .; V: TRBV27; CDR3: CASRPCRVPLFYEQYF; DNA: TGTGCCAGCAGGCCTTGCAGGGTCCCATTATTCTACGAGCAGTACTTC
J: TRBJ2-5; size: few; D: .; V: TRBV20-1; CDR3: CSAMGSKETQYF; DNA: TGCAGTGCTATGGGGAGCAAGGAGACCCAGTACTTC
J: TRBJ2-1; size: .; D: .; V: TRBV20-1; CDR3: CSAPDVLASLYNEQFF; DNA: TGCAGTGCCCCCGACGTACTAGCAAGTTTATACAATGAGCAGTTCTTC
J: TRBJ2-7; size: few; D: .; V: TRBV11-2; CDR3: CASSRQGDHYEQYF; DNA: TGTGCCAGCAGCCGCCAGGGCGACCACTACGAGCAGTACTTC
J: TRBJ2-7; size: .; D: TRBD2; V: TRBV29-1; CDR3: CSVKGTSGREGQYF; DNA: TGCAGCGTCAAAGGGACTAGCGGGAGGGAGGGGCAGTACTTC
J: TRBJ2-7; size: many; D: .; V: TRBV7-2; CDR3: CASSTREDYEQYF; DNA: TGTGCCAGCAGCACGAGGGAAGACTACGAGCAGTACTTC
J: TRBJ1-5; size: few; D: .; V: TRBV21-1; CDR3: CASSNRPGGYSNQPQHF; DNA: TGTGCCAGCAGCAATAGGCCAGGGGGTTATAGCAATCAGCCCCAGCATTTT
J: TRBJ2-1; size: many; D: .; V: TRBV19; CDR3: CASSDNYNEQFF; DNA: TGTGCCAGTAGCGACAATTACAATGAGCAGTTCTTC
J: TRBJ2-3; size: .; D: .; V: TRBV30; CDR3: CAWSVGARTSTDTQYF; DNA: TGTGCCTGGAGTGTAGGGGCTAGAACTAGCACAGATACGCAGTATTTT